This entry is about one TCR beta chain. Its antigen is not identified. This sample is drawn from a study of T cells in narcolepsy. Study details: Patients with NT1 or NT2 and healthy control donors were enrolled. Whole-study results and caveats: In some patient and control memory CD4+ samples, autoreactive clones were absent. HCRT-specific and TRIB2-specific autoreactive clonotypes appeared among same-patient CSF and blood CD4+ clonotypes. Healthy controls reportedly lacked the autoreactive clonotypes serially found in patients' blood.

The length of the CDR3 is 13 residues. Per germline, CDR1 SEHNR and CDR2 FQNEAQ (reference sequence). V gave up 4 bases and J gave up 2 bases, with 8 bases separating them. TCRdb's copy holds only in-frame clones and misses some; the assay was immunoSEQ multiplex PCR. The table includes about 32,000 clones, about 85% detected once. V usage is TRBV7-9 and J usage is TRBJ2-5; possibly TRBD1 for D (6 bases). This sequence originates from a human donor with narcolepsy. The material sequenced was CD45RA- memory CD4+ T cells from PBMCs. The CDR3 DNA follows: TGTGCCAGCAGCTGGGGGCAGCAAGAGACCCAGTACTTC. This encodes CASSWGQQETQYF. Using reference TRBV7-9 and TRBJ2-5 for the parts outside the CDR3, the full variable domain is DTGVSQNPRHKITKRGQNVTFRCDPISEHNRLYWYRQTLGQGPEFLTYFQNEAQLEKSRLLSDRFSAERPKGSFSTLEIQRTEQGDSAMYLCASSWGQQETQYFGPGTRLLVL.